The rows below give T cell receptor beta chains drawn from one sample of a study of T cells in Graves' hyperthyroidism and ophthalmopathy. One entry per CDR3 protein, called by TCRdb with MiXCR from the multiplex PCR reads. The sample has 500,000 to 600,000 distinct CDR3 sequences; 16% are singletons. Sequences were obtained from blood. The receptors here all came from a woman between 18 and 29 years old with Graves' hyperthyroidism. Both conserved end residues are part of each CDR3. A D gene is named only where the DNA matches it firmly. Clone size is stated in some rows and not others, as once, few, many or a class when expanded.

v_gene: TRBV24-1
abundance: -
d_gene: TRBD1
j_gene: TRBJ1-5
CDR3nt: TGTGCCACCAGTGACCCTGGGACAGGGGATGAGGAGCCCCAGCATTTT
CDR3aa: CATSDPGTGDEEPQHF

v_gene: TRBV4-1
abundance: -
d_gene: TRBD1
j_gene: TRBJ1-4
CDR3nt: TGCGCCAGCAGCCAAGGGGACATTTGGGACAGTGAGGAAAAACTGTTTTTT
CDR3aa: CASSQGDIWDSEEKLFF

v_gene: TRBV7-2
abundance: many
d_gene: -
j_gene: TRBJ1-2
CDR3nt: TGTGCCAGCAGCTTAGCGTGGGGGCGGCTACGATCTTACCTCTATGGCTACACCTTC
CDR3aa: CASSLAWGRLRSYLYGYTF

v_gene: TRBV6-1
abundance: -
d_gene: -
j_gene: TRBJ2-5
CDR3nt: TGTGCCAGCAGTCCACTCGGCCCCCAAGAGACCCAGTACTTC
CDR3aa: CASSPLGPQETQYF

v_gene: TRBV29-1
abundance: -
d_gene: TRBD1
j_gene: TRBJ2-2
CDR3nt: TGCAGCGTCGAGGACAGGGGTAGCACCGGGGAGCTGTTTTTT
CDR3aa: CSVEDRGSTGELFF

v_gene: TRBV24-1
abundance: many
d_gene: TRBD2
j_gene: TRBJ2-1
CDR3nt: TGTGCCACCAGTGATTTTACTAGCGTCAGGTACAATGAGCAGTTCTTC
CDR3aa: CATSDFTSVRYNEQFF

v_gene: TRBV7-9
abundance: many
d_gene: -
j_gene: TRBJ2-7
CDR3nt: TGTGCCAGCAGCCCGGGACGGACCACCTACGAGCAGTACTTC
CDR3aa: CASSPGRTTYEQYF

v_gene: TRBV24-1
abundance: few
d_gene: TRBD2
j_gene: TRBJ2-3
CDR3nt: TGTGCCACCAGTTTGGGACTAGCGGGGCCCACAGATACGCAGTATTTT
CDR3aa: CATSLGLAGPTDTQYF

v_gene: TRBV12-3/TRBV12-4
abundance: -
d_gene: -
j_gene: TRBJ2-2
CDR3nt: TGTGCCAGCAGTTTTGGGGCAGGGCGCACCGGGGAGCTGTTTTTT
CDR3aa: CASSFGAGRTGELFF

v_gene: TRBV20-1
abundance: -
d_gene: -
j_gene: TRBJ1-5
CDR3nt: TGCAGTGCCCTGACGGGCCTGGGCAATCAGCCCCAGCATTTT
CDR3aa: CSALTGLGNQPQHF

v_gene: TRBV29-1
abundance: -
d_gene: TRBD2
j_gene: TRBJ2-7
CDR3nt: TGCAGCGTTCGGGGACTAGCGGGAGAGCAGTACTTC
CDR3aa: CSVRGLAGEQYF

v_gene: TRBV3-1
abundance: many
d_gene: -
j_gene: TRBJ2-7
CDR3nt: TGTGCCAGCAGCCAACGGGAAGACGAGCAGTACTTC
CDR3aa: CASSQREDEQYF

v_gene: TRBV11-2
abundance: many
d_gene: TRBD1
j_gene: TRBJ2-7
CDR3nt: TGTGCCAGCAGCTTGACAGGGTTCGAGCAGTACTTC
CDR3aa: CASSLTGFEQYF

v_gene: TRBV5-8
abundance: many
d_gene: -
j_gene: TRBJ2-7
CDR3nt: TGTGCCAGCAGCTCGGCCTGGGGTCGGTCGAGCTCCTACGAGCAGTACTTC
CDR3aa: CASSSAWGRSSSYEQYF

v_gene: TRBV7-9
abundance: few
d_gene: -
j_gene: TRBJ1-2
CDR3nt: TGTGCCAGCAGCTTAGGAGACAGATACTATGGCTACACCTTC
CDR3aa: CASSLGDRYYGYTF

v_gene: TRBV12-3/TRBV12-4
abundance: many
d_gene: TRBD1
j_gene: TRBJ2-2
CDR3nt: TGTGCCAGCAAGGACAGGGGTAACACCGGGGAGCTGTTTTTT
CDR3aa: CASKDRGNTGELFF

v_gene: TRBV4-1
abundance: -
d_gene: TRBD1
j_gene: TRBJ2-6
CDR3nt: TGCGCCAGCAGCCAAGCTGGACAGGGGGCGAAGGGGGCCAACGTCCTGACTTTC
CDR3aa: CASSQAGQGAKGANVLTF

v_gene: TRBV27
abundance: few
d_gene: -
j_gene: TRBJ1-3
CDR3nt: TGTGCCAGCAGTATTACAGGGTTCGGCGGAAACACCATATATTTT
CDR3aa: CASSITGFGGNTIYF

v_gene: TRBV15
abundance: few
d_gene: TRBD1
j_gene: TRBJ2-7
CDR3nt: TGTGCCACCAGCAGAGTTATGGCCCCCGGGACAGGGGGTATAACCGGGACTAGAAACGAGCAGTACTTC
CDR3aa: CATSRVMAPGTGGITGTRNEQYF

v_gene: TRBV20-1
abundance: -
d_gene: -
j_gene: TRBJ2-3
CDR3nt: TGCAGAACGTCTAGCGCCCTTAGCACAGATACGCAGTATTTT
CDR3aa: CRTSSALSTDTQYF

v_gene: TRBV28
abundance: many
d_gene: TRBD2
j_gene: TRBJ2-7
CDR3nt: TGTGCCAGCCGTGGGAGCGGGAGCGACGAGCAGTACTTC
CDR3aa: CASRGSGSDEQYF

v_gene: TRBV24-1
abundance: many
d_gene: -
j_gene: TRBJ1-1
CDR3nt: TGTGCCACCAGTGATAGCGTGAACACTGAAGCTTTCTTT
CDR3aa: CATSDSVNTEAFF

v_gene: TRBV5-1
abundance: many
d_gene: TRBD2
j_gene: TRBJ2-7
CDR3nt: TGCGCCAGCAGCAGTGGACTAGCGGGAGTAAAAACCTACGAGCAGTACTTC
CDR3aa: CASSSGLAGVKTYEQYF

v_gene: TRBV5-1
abundance: many
d_gene: TRBD2
j_gene: TRBJ2-3
CDR3nt: TGCGCCAGCAGCTTCGGGACTAGCGGAATTAAAGATACGCAGTATTTT
CDR3aa: CASSFGTSGIKDTQYF

v_gene: TRBV7-9
abundance: many
d_gene: -
j_gene: TRBJ2-7
CDR3nt: TGTGCCAGCAGCCTGGAGGTGGAGTCCGAGCAGTACTTC
CDR3aa: CASSLEVESEQYF

v_gene: TRBV3-1
abundance: few
d_gene: -
j_gene: TRBJ2-7
CDR3nt: TGTGCCAGCCGCAGGACTAAATCCTACGAGCAGTACTTC
CDR3aa: CASRRTKSYEQYF

v_gene: TRBV13
abundance: many
d_gene: TRBD2
j_gene: TRBJ2-3
CDR3nt: TGTGCCAGCAGCTTAGTACAGCGGGAGAGCACAGATACGCAGTATTTT
CDR3aa: CASSLVQRESTDTQYF

v_gene: TRBV6-5
abundance: many
d_gene: -
j_gene: TRBJ2-5
CDR3nt: TGTGCCAGCAGTTACCAGATAAGCCGGCAAGAGACCCAGTACTTC
CDR3aa: CASSYQISRQETQYF

v_gene: TRBV3-1
abundance: many
d_gene: -
j_gene: TRBJ2-5
CDR3nt: TGTGCCAGCAGCCAAGAACTGGTAGCGCAAGAGACCCAGTACTTC
CDR3aa: CASSQELVAQETQYF

v_gene: TRBV7-9
abundance: few
d_gene: TRBD1
j_gene: TRBJ2-7
CDR3nt: TGTGCCAGCAGCTTTGACAGGGATCCCTCCTACGAGCAGTACTTC
CDR3aa: CASSFDRDPSYEQYF

v_gene: TRBV18
abundance: many
d_gene: TRBD2
j_gene: TRBJ2-5
CDR3nt: TGTGCCAGCTCACCACGGGTCTCGGGACCGGGGGGTGAGACCCAGTACTTC
CDR3aa: CASSPRVSGPGGETQYF

v_gene: TRBV20-1
abundance: few
d_gene: TRBD1
j_gene: TRBJ1-5
CDR3nt: TGCAGTGCTTGCCAGGGGGCGAGCAATCAGCCCCAGCATTTT
CDR3aa: CSACQGASNQPQHF

v_gene: TRBV12-3/TRBV12-4
abundance: few
d_gene: -
j_gene: TRBJ2-2
CDR3nt: TGTGCCAGCAGTTCGGGCTTATCACCCGGGGAGCTGTTTTTT
CDR3aa: CASSSGLSPGELFF

v_gene: TRBV3-1
abundance: few
d_gene: -
j_gene: TRBJ2-5
CDR3nt: TGTGCCAGCAGCCGTCGACACGGAGGGGAGCTGGAGACCCAGTACTTC
CDR3aa: CASSRRHGGELETQYF

v_gene: TRBV27
abundance: few
d_gene: -
j_gene: TRBJ1-2
CDR3nt: TGTGCCAGCAGTTCTATAGGGATGTTAGGAGGCTACACCTTC
CDR3aa: CASSSIGMLGGYTF

v_gene: TRBV15
abundance: few
d_gene: -
j_gene: TRBJ1-6
CDR3nt: TGTGCCACCAGCAGAGATAAGGGCGGAAGATCCTATAATTCACCCCTCCACTTT
CDR3aa: CATSRDKGGRSYNSPLHF

v_gene: TRBV19
abundance: -
d_gene: TRBD1
j_gene: TRBJ2-5
CDR3nt: TGTGCCAGTAGTAGAACCGGGACAGACCAAGAGACCCAGTACTTC
CDR3aa: CASSRTGTDQETQYF

v_gene: TRBV11-2
abundance: -
d_gene: -
j_gene: TRBJ1-5
CDR3nt: TGTGCCAGCAGCTTAGAGACCCGTCAGCCCCAGCATTTT
CDR3aa: CASSLETRQPQHF

v_gene: TRBV19
abundance: -
d_gene: TRBD2
j_gene: TRBJ2-4
CDR3nt: TGTGCCAGTAGTATGAGAGGTAGCGGGAGTAGGGCCAAAAACATTCAGTACTTC
CDR3aa: CASSMRGSGSRAKNIQYF

v_gene: TRBV28
abundance: many
d_gene: TRBD2
j_gene: TRBJ2-3
CDR3nt: TGTGCCAGCAGTTCCCCCCTCCTAGCGGGAGGGCCCGGCACAGATACGCAGTATTTT
CDR3aa: CASSSPLLAGGPGTDTQYF

v_gene: TRBV5-6
abundance: -
d_gene: TRBD1
j_gene: TRBJ2-6
CDR3nt: TGTGCCAGCAGCCGGGACAGTTTCTCTGGGGCCAACGTCCTGACTTTC
CDR3aa: CASSRDSFSGANVLTF